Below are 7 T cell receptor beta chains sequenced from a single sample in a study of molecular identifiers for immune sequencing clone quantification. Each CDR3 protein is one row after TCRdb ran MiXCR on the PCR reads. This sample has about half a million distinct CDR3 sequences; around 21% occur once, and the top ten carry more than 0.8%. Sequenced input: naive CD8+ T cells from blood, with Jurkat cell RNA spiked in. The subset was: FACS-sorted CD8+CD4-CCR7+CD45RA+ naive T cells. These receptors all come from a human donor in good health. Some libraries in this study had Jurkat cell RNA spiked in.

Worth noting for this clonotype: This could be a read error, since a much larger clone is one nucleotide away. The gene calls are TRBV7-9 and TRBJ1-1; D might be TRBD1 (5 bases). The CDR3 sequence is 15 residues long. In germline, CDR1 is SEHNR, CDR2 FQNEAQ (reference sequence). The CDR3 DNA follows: TGTGCCAGCACTATCCCGGGGACCGCTTCCACTGAAGCTTCCTTT. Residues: CASTIPGTASTEASF. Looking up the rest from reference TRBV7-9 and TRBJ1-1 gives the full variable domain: DTGVSQNPRHKITKRGQNVTFRCDPISEHNRLYWYRQTLGQGPEFLTYFQNEAQLEKSRLLSDRFSAERPKGSFSTLEIQRTEQGDSAMYLCASTIPGTASTEASFGQGTRLTVV.

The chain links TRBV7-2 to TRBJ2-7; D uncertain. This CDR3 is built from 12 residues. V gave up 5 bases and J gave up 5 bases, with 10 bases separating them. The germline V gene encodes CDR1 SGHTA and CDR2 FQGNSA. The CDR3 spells CASSPPDHEQYF. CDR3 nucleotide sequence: TGTGCCAGCAGCCCGCCGGACCACGAGCAGTACTTC.

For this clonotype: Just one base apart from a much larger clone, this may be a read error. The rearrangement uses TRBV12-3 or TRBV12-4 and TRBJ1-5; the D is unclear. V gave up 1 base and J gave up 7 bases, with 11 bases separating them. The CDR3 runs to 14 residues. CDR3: CASSLELGVQPQHF. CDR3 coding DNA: TGTGCCAGCAGTTTAGAGCTTGGGGTCCAGCCCCAGCATTTT.

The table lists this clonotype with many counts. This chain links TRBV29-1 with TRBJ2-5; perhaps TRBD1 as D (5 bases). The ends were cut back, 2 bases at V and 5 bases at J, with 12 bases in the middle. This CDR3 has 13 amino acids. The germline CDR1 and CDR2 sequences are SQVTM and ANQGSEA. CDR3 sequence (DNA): TGCAGCGTTGAACCCCAGGGTCCTGAGACCCAGTACTTC. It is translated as CSVEPQGPETQYF.

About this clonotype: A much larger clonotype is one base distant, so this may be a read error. The CDR3 region has the DNA TGTGCCAGCAGCCTATCCGGGACAGGGTTAGAGACCCAGCACTTC. Encoded protein: CASSLSGTGLETQHF. The gene calls are TRBV7-3 and TRBJ2-5; 9 positions match TRBD1. The length of the CDR3 is 15 residues. Germline values: CDR1 SGHTA, CDR2 FQGTGA.

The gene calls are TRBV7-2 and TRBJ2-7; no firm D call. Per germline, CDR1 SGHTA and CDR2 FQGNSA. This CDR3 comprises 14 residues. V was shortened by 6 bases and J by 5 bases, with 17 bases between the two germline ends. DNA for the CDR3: TGTGCCAGCAGTCGCGGTAGAAGGGAAGACGAGCAGTACTTC. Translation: CASSRGRREDEQYF.

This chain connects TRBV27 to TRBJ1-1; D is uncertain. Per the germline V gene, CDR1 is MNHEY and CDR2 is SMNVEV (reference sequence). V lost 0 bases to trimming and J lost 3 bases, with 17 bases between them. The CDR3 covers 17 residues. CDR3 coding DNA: TGTGCCAGCAGTTTATCTTTCGTCCGGGCGGTATACACTGAAGCTTTCTTT. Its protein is CASSLSFVRAVYTEAFF.